This T cell receptor (beta chain) was sequenced in a study of response to subunit inactivated influenza vaccine. Study results and limitations: Authors suggested seasonal influenza vaccinations each recruit few new T cells.

Each CDR3 protein is one row after TCRdb ran MiXCR on the RT-PCR reads. The sample includes about 650,000 distinct CDR3 sequences, more than 15% of them seen just once. Germline CDR1 SGHTA, CDR2 FQGNSA. V shed 3 bases and J 3 bases; nucleotides not matched to a gene: 5. This CDR3 contains 15 residues. This clonotype showed up just once. Antigen specificity is unknown. This clonotype originated in a man aged 45 to 65 who received an inactivated influenza vaccine. This material consisted of PBMCs from blood, taken 11 to 12 days after vaccination. The chain is built from TRBV7-2 and TRBJ2-3; 8 bases fit TRBD2. In DNA form, the CDR3 reads TGTGCCAGCAGCTTGATTAGCGGGGCAACAGATACGCAGTATTTT. Translated: CASSLISGATDTQYF.